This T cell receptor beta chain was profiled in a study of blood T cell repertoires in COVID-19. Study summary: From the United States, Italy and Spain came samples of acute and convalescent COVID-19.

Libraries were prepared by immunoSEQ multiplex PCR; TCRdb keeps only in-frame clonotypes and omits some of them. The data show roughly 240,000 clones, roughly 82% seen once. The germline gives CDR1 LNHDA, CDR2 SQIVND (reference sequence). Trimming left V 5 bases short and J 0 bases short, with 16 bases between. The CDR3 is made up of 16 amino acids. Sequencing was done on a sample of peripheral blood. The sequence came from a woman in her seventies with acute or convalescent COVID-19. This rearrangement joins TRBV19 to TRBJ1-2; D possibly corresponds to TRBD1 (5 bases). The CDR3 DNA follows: TGTGCCAGTAGTTACCAGGACATATATTCTAACTATGGCTACACCTTC. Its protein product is CASSYQDIYSNYGYTF.